This T cell receptor (beta chain) was sequenced in a study of blood T cell repertoires in COVID-19. Background on the study: The origin of the acute and convalescent COVID-19 samples was the United States, Italy and Spain. Sample material is recorded as cDNA or gDNA derived from T cells, B-cell-depleted T cells, or PBMCs.

V gave up 5 bases and J gave up 6 bases, with 13 bases separating them. Germline lookup yields CDR1 MGHDK and CDR2 SYGVNS. The CDR3 sequence is 13 residues long. In the original analysis: Reference gene primer amplification gave estimated nucleated cell counts. The repertoire was sequenced with immunoSEQ multiplex PCR; TCRdb's copy has only in-frame clones and lacks some. The V and J calls and clone size come from that table; D and trimming were worked out from the DNA. This table has 300,000 or so clones, approximately 89% appearing once. The V call is TRBV25-1, the J call TRBJ1-2; D ambiguous. This sequence was found in a woman aged 25-40 years with COVID-19, enrolled during active disease. The specimen was peripheral blood. CDR3 in DNA: TGTGCCAGCAGTATACCCGGGTCGAATGGCTACACCTTC. Translating it yields CASSIPGSNGYTF.